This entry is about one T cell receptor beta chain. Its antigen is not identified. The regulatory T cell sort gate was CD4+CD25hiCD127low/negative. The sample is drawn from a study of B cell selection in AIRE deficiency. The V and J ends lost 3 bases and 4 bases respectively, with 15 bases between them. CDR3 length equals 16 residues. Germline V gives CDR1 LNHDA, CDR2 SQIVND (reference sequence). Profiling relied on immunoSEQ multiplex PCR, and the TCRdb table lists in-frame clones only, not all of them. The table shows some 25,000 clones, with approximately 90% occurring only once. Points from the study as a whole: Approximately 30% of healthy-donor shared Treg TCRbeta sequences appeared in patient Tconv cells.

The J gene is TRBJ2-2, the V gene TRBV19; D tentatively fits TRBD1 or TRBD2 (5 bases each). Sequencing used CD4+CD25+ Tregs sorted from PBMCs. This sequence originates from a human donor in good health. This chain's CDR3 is CASSMHEGWGTGELFF. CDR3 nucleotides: TGTGCCAGTAGTATGCATGAGGGGTGGGGCACCGGGGAGCTGTTTTTT.